These T cell receptor beta chains were read from a single sample in a study of cytomegalovirus exposure and HLA in healthy donors. The method was immunoSEQ multiplex PCR; TCRdb's version includes in-frame clones alone and lacks a portion of them. The table includes about 140,000 clones, around 82% detected once. What was sequenced was PBMCs. The receptor source for this set is a man in his fifties or sixties in good health and CMV-seronegative. Both conserved end residues are part of each CDR3. The order of the fields is V gene, clone size, D gene, J gene, CDR3 DNA, CDR3 protein. D genes are given only for firm matches. Size is omitted from some rows. Given values are once, few, many or a class for expanded clones.

v_gene: TRBV30; abundance: .; d_gene: TRBD2; j_gene: TRBJ2-1; CDR3nt: TGTGCCTGGGCTAGCGGGACCTACAATGAGCAGTTCTTC; CDR3aa: CAWASGTYNEQFF
v_gene: TRBV4-2; abundance: .; d_gene: .; j_gene: TRBJ1-5; CDR3nt: TGTGCCAGCAGCCAAGGTGTGGGCGGGGGAGGCAATCAGCCCCAGCATTTT; CDR3aa: CASSQGVGGGGNQPQHF
v_gene: TRBV7-8; abundance: .; d_gene: .; j_gene: TRBJ2-6; CDR3nt: TGTGCCAGCAGCCAGGTGGGCAGGGCTGGGGCCAACGTCCTGACTTTC; CDR3aa: CASSQVGRAGANVLTF
v_gene: TRBV4-1; abundance: .; d_gene: .; j_gene: TRBJ2-3; CDR3nt: TGCGCCAGCAGCCAAGGGCCTAGCACAGATACGCAGTATTTT; CDR3aa: CASSQGPSTDTQYF
v_gene: TRBV30; abundance: once; d_gene: .; j_gene: TRBJ1-6; CDR3nt: TGTGCCTGGAGTGGACAGTATAATTCACCCCTCCACTTT; CDR3aa: CAWSGQYNSPLHF
v_gene: TRBV11-2; abundance: .; d_gene: .; j_gene: TRBJ2-2; CDR3nt: TGTGCCAGCAGCTTATGGGCCCCAACCTATGGCGGGGAGCTGTTTTTT; CDR3aa: CASSLWAPTYGGELFF
v_gene: TRBV25-1; abundance: .; d_gene: .; j_gene: TRBJ1-4; CDR3nt: TGTGCCAGCGCGGCTCGGGATAATGAAAAACTGTTTTTT; CDR3aa: CASAARDNEKLFF
v_gene: TRBV21-1; abundance: few; d_gene: .; j_gene: TRBJ2-7; CDR3nt: TGTGCCAGTTCACCGACAAGCGGGAGTCCCTACGAGCAGTACTTC; CDR3aa: CASSPTSGSPYEQYF
v_gene: TRBV6-1; abundance: .; d_gene: TRBD2; j_gene: TRBJ2-5; CDR3nt: TGTGCCAGCAGTGAAGCCACTTGGGGGGGAGAGACCCAGTACTTC; CDR3aa: CASSEATWGGETQYF
v_gene: TRBV21-1; abundance: .; d_gene: .; j_gene: TRBJ2-1; CDR3nt: TGTGCCAGCAGCAAAATCCGGGACAGTTCTAGCGCGACCTCCTACAATGAGCAGTTCTTC; CDR3aa: CASSKIRDSSSATSYNEQFF
v_gene: TRBV6-5; abundance: .; d_gene: TRBD2; j_gene: TRBJ2-1; CDR3nt: TGTGCCAGCAGTATACTAGCGGGAGCCTACAATGAGCAGTTCTTC; CDR3aa: CASSILAGAYNEQFF
v_gene: TRBV6-5; abundance: .; d_gene: .; j_gene: TRBJ2-2; CDR3nt: TGTGCCAGTAAGACAGGTTCAACCGGGGAGCTGTTTTTT; CDR3aa: CASKTGSTGELFF
v_gene: TRBV2; abundance: .; d_gene: .; j_gene: TRBJ1-4; CDR3nt: TGTGCCAGCAGAGACAGATCAACTAATGAAAAACTGTTTTTT; CDR3aa: CASRDRSTNEKLFF
v_gene: TRBV4-1; abundance: .; d_gene: TRBD2; j_gene: TRBJ2-3; CDR3nt: TGCGCCAGCAGCCTAGGGAGCGGGGGGTATGTGGCGCAGTATTTT; CDR3aa: CASSLGSGGYVAQYF
v_gene: TRBV5-6; abundance: .; d_gene: .; j_gene: TRBJ1-4; CDR3nt: TGTGCCAGCAGCTTGGCCGGACAGACCGGCATGCTGTTTTTT; CDR3aa: CASSLAGQTGMLFF
v_gene: TRBV7-9; abundance: .; d_gene: .; j_gene: TRBJ1-1; CDR3nt: TGTGCCAGCAGCTTACTAGTGGGCACTGAAGCTTTCTTT; CDR3aa: CASSLLVGTEAFF
v_gene: TRBV19; abundance: .; d_gene: .; j_gene: TRBJ2-3; CDR3nt: TGTGCCAGTAGTGGGGGTGGCGGGAAAGACGCAGATACGCAGTATTTT; CDR3aa: CASSGGGGKDADTQYF
v_gene: TRBV7-8; abundance: few; d_gene: .; j_gene: TRBJ1-4; CDR3nt: TGTGCCAGCAGCTTAGGGGGAGGGTGGGGTGAAAAACTGTTTTTT; CDR3aa: CASSLGGGWGEKLFF
v_gene: TRBV19; abundance: once; d_gene: TRBD2; j_gene: TRBJ2-7; CDR3nt: TGTGCCAGTAGTATAGAAATCCGGACTAGCGGGGCACGCTCCTACGAGCAGTACTTC; CDR3aa: CASSIEIRTSGARSYEQYF
v_gene: TRBV10-2; abundance: .; d_gene: TRBD2; j_gene: TRBJ2-7; CDR3nt: TGCGCCAGCACCACGGGGGGGGTCCTCGAGCAGTACTTC; CDR3aa: CASTTGGVLEQYF
v_gene: TRBV6-6; abundance: .; d_gene: .; j_gene: TRBJ2-7; CDR3nt: TGTGCCAGCAGTCACTCTTCTGGCGGAGCCCCCTACGAGCAGTACTTC; CDR3aa: CASSHSSGGAPYEQYF
v_gene: TRBV30; abundance: .; d_gene: .; j_gene: TRBJ1-4; CDR3nt: TGTGCCTGGAGCCCTACGAGTGAAAAACTGTTTTTT; CDR3aa: CAWSPTSEKLFF
v_gene: TRBV5-4; abundance: once; d_gene: TRBD1; j_gene: TRBJ1-2; CDR3nt: TGTGCCAGCAGCTCCGGGACAGGTCCCTATGGCTACACCTTC; CDR3aa: CASSSGTGPYGYTF
v_gene: TRBV2; abundance: .; d_gene: TRBD2; j_gene: TRBJ2-2; CDR3nt: TGTGCCAGCAGTGAGGGACTAACCCCGGGGGAGCTGTTTTTT; CDR3aa: CASSEGLTPGELFF
v_gene: TRBV7-7; abundance: once; d_gene: .; j_gene: TRBJ2-5; CDR3nt: TGTGCTAGCAGCTTAGATTTCCAGGGTAAAGAGACCCAGTACTTC; CDR3aa: CASSLDFQGKETQYF
v_gene: TRBV10-3; abundance: .; d_gene: .; j_gene: TRBJ2-7; CDR3nt: TGTGCCATCGGGGCGGAAACCTACGAGCAGTACTTC; CDR3aa: CAIGAETYEQYF
v_gene: TRBV27; abundance: once; d_gene: TRBD1; j_gene: TRBJ2-7; CDR3nt: TGTGCCAGCAGTCGGGCCCCGGACAGGGAGGTTAAGCAGTACTTC; CDR3aa: CASSRAPDREVKQYF
v_gene: TRBV20-1; abundance: few; d_gene: .; j_gene: TRBJ2-7; CDR3nt: TGCAGTGCGCAGCAGGGGTACGAGCAGTACTTC; CDR3aa: CSAQQGYEQYF
v_gene: TRBV5-1; abundance: .; d_gene: TRBD1; j_gene: TRBJ1-1; CDR3nt: TGCGCCAGCAGCCCCGGGACAGTGAACACTGAAGCTTTCTTT; CDR3aa: CASSPGTVNTEAFF
v_gene: TRBV5-1; abundance: once; d_gene: TRBD2; j_gene: TRBJ2-7; CDR3nt: TGCGCCAGCAGCTTGGCTAGCGGGGGGGCGGACTCCTACGAGCAGTACTTC; CDR3aa: CASSLASGGADSYEQYF
v_gene: TRBV5-6; abundance: .; d_gene: TRBD1; j_gene: TRBJ1-1; CDR3nt: TGTGCCAGCAGCTCAGCCGGGACAGTTCGAAAAGCTTTCTTT; CDR3aa: CASSSAGTVRKAFF
v_gene: TRBV7-8; abundance: .; d_gene: .; j_gene: TRBJ1-5; CDR3nt: TGTGCCAGCAGCTTAGACGGGACAACCTATAGCAATCAGCCCCAGCATTTT; CDR3aa: CASSLDGTTYSNQPQHF
v_gene: TRBV28; abundance: .; d_gene: .; j_gene: TRBJ2-1; CDR3nt: TGTGCCAGCAGTTCAACAGTACACCCCTACAATGAGCAGTTCTTC; CDR3aa: CASSSTVHPYNEQFF
v_gene: TRBV6-5; abundance: .; d_gene: .; j_gene: TRBJ2-2; CDR3nt: TGTGCCAGCAGTTACTCGGGGATCAACACCGGGGAGCTGCTTTTT; CDR3aa: CASSYSGINTGELLF
v_gene: TRBV7-2; abundance: .; d_gene: .; j_gene: TRBJ2-2; CDR3nt: TGTGCCAGCAGCTCGTTTAGCCCCGGGGAGCTGTTTTTT; CDR3aa: CASSSFSPGELFF